One T cell receptor (beta chain) is described in this entry. The CDR3 has 13 amino acids. V lost 5 bases and J 5 bases, leaving 12 bases between the germline ends. These data come from a study of blood T cell repertoires in COVID-19. Background on the study: The origin of the acute and convalescent COVID-19 samples was the United States, Italy and Spain.

In the source study's methods: Nucleated cell counts were estimated from reference gene primer amplification. TCRdb's table, derived via immunoSEQ multiplex PCR, lists solely in-frame clones and lacks some. D and trimming were read from the DNA, whereas the V and J calls and clone size are those reported in that table. The table lists 85,000 to 130,000 clones, over 75% of them singletons, with 6% in the top ten. Sequencing was performed on peripheral blood. This receptor was obtained from a human donor in a cohort sampled during active COVID-19. The chain is built from TRBV12-3 or TRBV12-4 and TRBJ1-2, with D possibly being TRBD1 (5 bases). CDR3 bases: TGTGCCAGCAGTCGGTCAGGGACTTATGGCTACACCTTC. This translates into CASSRSGTYGYTF.